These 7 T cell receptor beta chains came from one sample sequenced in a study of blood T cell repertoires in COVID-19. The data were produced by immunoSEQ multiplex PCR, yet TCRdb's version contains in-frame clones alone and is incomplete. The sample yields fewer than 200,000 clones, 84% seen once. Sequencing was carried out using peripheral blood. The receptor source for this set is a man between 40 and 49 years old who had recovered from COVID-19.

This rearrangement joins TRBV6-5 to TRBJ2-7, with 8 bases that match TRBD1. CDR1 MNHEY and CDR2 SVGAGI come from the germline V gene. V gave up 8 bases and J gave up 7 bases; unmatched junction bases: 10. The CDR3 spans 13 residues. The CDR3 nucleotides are TGTGCCAGCTCAGGGCAGGGGGCGGGAGAGCAGTACTTC. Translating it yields CASSGQGAGEQYF.

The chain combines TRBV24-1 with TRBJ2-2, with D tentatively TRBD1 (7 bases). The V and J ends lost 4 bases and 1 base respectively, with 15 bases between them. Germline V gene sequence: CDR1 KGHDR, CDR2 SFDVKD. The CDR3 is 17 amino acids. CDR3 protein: CATSEARQGLNTGELFF. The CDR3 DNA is TGTGCCACCAGTGAGGCCCGACAGGGACTGAACACCGGGGAGCTGTTTTTT.

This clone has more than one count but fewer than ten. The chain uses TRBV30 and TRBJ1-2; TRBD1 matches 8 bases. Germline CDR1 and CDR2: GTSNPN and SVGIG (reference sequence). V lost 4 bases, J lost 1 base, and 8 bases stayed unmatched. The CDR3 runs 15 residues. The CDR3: CAWNYRGIGNYGYTF. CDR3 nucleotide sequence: TGTGCCTGGAACTACAGGGGGATCGGTAACTATGGCTACACCTTC.

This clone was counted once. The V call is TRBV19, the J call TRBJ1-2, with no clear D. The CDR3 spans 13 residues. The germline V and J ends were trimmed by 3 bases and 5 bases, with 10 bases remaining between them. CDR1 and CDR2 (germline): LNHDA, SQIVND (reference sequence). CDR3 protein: CASSMRPSYGYTF. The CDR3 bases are TGTGCCAGTAGTATGCGTCCGTCGTATGGCTACACCTTC.

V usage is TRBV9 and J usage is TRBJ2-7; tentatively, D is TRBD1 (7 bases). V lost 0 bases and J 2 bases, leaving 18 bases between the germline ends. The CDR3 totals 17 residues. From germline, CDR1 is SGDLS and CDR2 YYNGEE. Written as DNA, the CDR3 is TGTGCCAGCAGCGTAGCGGAGGGAAGAACAGGGGCCTACGAGCAGTACTTC. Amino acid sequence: CASSVAEGRTGAYEQYF.

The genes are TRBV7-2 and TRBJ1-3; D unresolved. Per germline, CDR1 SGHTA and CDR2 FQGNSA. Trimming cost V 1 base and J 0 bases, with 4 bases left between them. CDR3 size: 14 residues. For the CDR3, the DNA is TGTGCCAGCAGCTTAGGTAGCTCTGGAAACACCATATATTTT. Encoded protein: CASSLGSSGNTIYF.

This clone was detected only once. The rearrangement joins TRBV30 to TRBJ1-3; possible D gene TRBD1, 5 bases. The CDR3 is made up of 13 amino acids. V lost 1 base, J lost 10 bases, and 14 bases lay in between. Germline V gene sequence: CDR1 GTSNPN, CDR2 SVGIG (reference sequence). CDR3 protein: CAWSEQVGRTIYF. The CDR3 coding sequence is TGTGCCTGGAGTGAACAGGTCGGAAGGACCATATATTTT.